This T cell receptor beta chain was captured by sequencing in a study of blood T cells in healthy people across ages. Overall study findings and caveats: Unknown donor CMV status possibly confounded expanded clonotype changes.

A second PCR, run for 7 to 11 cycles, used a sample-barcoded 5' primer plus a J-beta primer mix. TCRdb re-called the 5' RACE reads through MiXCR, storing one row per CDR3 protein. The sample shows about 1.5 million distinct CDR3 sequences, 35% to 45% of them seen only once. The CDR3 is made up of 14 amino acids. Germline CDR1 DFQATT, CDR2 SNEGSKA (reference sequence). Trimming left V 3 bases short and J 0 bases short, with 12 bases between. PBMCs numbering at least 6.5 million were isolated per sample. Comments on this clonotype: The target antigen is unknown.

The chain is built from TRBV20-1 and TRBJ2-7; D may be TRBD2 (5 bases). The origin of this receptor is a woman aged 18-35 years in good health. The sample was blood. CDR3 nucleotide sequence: TGCAGTGCTAGCCGGTCGGCGGGCTCCTACGAGCAGTACTTC. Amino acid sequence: CSASRSAGSYEQYF.